The clone carrying this T cell receptor beta chain appeared many times. Its antigen is currently unknown. The source of the sample is a study of neurological immune-mediated disorders. Germline lookup yields CDR1 DFQATT and CDR2 SNEGSKA (reference sequence). Deletions cut 0 bases from V and 0 bases from J, with 9 bases between. The CDR3 covers 15 residues. TCRdb re-analysed the 5' RACE reads in MiXCR, keeping a single row per CDR3 protein. The sample lists approximately 89,000 distinct CDR3 sequences, 3.5% to 4.5% seen once, with approximately 5.8% in the top ten. General observations from the study: When the repertoires were grouped phylogenetically, those of 18 of the 34 multiple sclerosis patients came together in a single cluster of related CDR3 sequences, which points to a possible repertoire-level signature.

Indicated time point: longitudinal time-point 3. This clonotype was obtained from a woman in her sixties with multiple sclerosis. The sample taken for sequencing was PBMCs. The V and J genes are TRBV20-1 and TRBJ2-4; D uncertain. The CDR3 sequence: CSARDQRKAKNIQYF. The CDR3 DNA sequence: TGCAGTGCTAGAGATCAAAGGAAAGCCAAAAACATTCAGTACTTC.